Listed here are 16 T cell receptor beta chains from one sample, sequenced in a study of T cell repertoires in cytomegalovirus infection. TCRdb independently ran MiXCR on the reads; one entry per CDR3 protein. There are hundreds of thousands of distinct CDR3 sequences in the sample; 30% to 40% occur only once, and 18% lies in the top ten. No cognate antigen is known for these TCRs. The starting material was cultured PBMCs, obtained from culture after CMV antigen stimulation. The receptors were sampled from a human donor in good health (CMV status not recorded). Some clones in this sample may be carry-over from other donors' samples.

For the CDR3, the DNA is TGTGCCAGCAGTATCGGACCCGAAGGATACGAGCAGTACTTC. The encoded protein is CASSIGPEGYEQYF. The chain couples TRBV12-3 or TRBV12-4 to TRBJ2-7; D is ambiguous. The CDR3 totals 14 residues. V lost 5 bases, J lost 4 bases, and 15 bases lay in between.

CDR3 in DNA: TGTGCCAGCAGCTTGAGGGCCTACGAGCAGTACTTC. Translated: CASSLRAYEQYF. The genes are TRBV7-2 and TRBJ2-7; maybe TRBD2 (5 bases). From germline, CDR1 is SGHTA and CDR2 FQGNSA. V gave up 3 bases and J gave up 2 bases, with 5 bases separating them. This CDR3 region has 12 residues.

As to this clonotype: Without the conserved terminal phenylalanine or tryptophan, this CDR3 likely stems from a read error. The DNA is omitted, as the CDR3 cannot be located on it reliably, and the CDR3 follows TCRdb's listing. The chain couples TRBV5-4 to TRBJ2-4; no check of the table's D call, TRBD1, against the DNA was made. Per the germline V gene, CDR1 is SGHNT and CDR2 is YYREEE (reference sequence). From its first to its last residue, the CDR3 has 11 amino acids. The CDR3 sequence is CASSFQAYKGA.

The CDR3 DNA reads TGTGCCAGTAGACCGACTAGCGGGAGGGCCATTTTGACAGATACGCAGTATTTT. Protein: CASRPTSGRAILTDTQYF. The chain couples TRBV19 to TRBJ2-3; 14 bases are shared with TRBD2. The ends lost 6 bases at V and 3 bases at J; junction bases unmatched: 11. The germline CDR1 and CDR2 sequences are LNHDA and SQIVND (reference sequence). CDR3 size: 18 residues. Full variable domain (missing parts from reference TRBV19 and TRBJ2-3): DGGITQSPKYLFRKEGQNVTLSCEQNLNHDAMYWYRQDPGQGLRLIYYSQIVNDFQKGDIAEGYSVSREKKESFPLTVTSAQKNPTAFYLCASRPTSGRAILTDTQYFGPGTRLTVL.

This clonotype was counted only a few times. J is TRBJ2-3 and V is TRBV29-1; D is undetermined. V was pared by 5 bases and J by 1 base, with 7 bases between. The CDR3 contains 12 residues. In germline, CDR1 is SQVTM, CDR2 ANQGSEA. CDR3 coding DNA: TGCAGCGTTCTGTCTGGCACAGATACGCAGTATTTT. It is translated as CSVLSGTDTQYF.

The chain recombines TRBV6-2 or TRBV6-3 with TRBJ1-1; D is undetermined. Trimming pared 1 base from V and 0 bases from J, leaving 9 bases between. CDR1 is MNHEY and CDR2 is SVGEGT in the germline V gene. This CDR3 has 15 residues. The chain's CDR3 is CASSYFRELNTEAFF. DNA for the CDR3: TGTGCCAGCAGTTACTTTCGGGAACTGAACACTGAAGCTTTCTTT.

The V and J genes are TRBV7-9 and TRBJ2-7; TRBD1 matches 7 bases. The CDR3 length is 15 residues. V lost 5 bases and J lost 7; bases outside the gene matches: 14. Germline V gives CDR1 SEHNR, CDR2 FQNEAQ (reference sequence). CDR3 nucleotides: TGTGCCAGCAGCCCCCGACAGGGAAGGAGGTTGGAGCAGTACTTC. Protein product: CASSPRQGRRLEQYF.

The chain links TRBV25-1 to TRBJ2-7; TRBD2 agrees at 10 bases. Trimming at V came to 4 bases and at J to 0 bases, leaving 3 bases not matched to a gene. Germline V lookup: CDR1 MGHDK, CDR2 SYGVNS. This CDR3 is 15 amino acids long. The CDR3 region is CASSAGLAVSYEQYF. As DNA, the CDR3 is TGTGCCAGCAGTGCCGGACTAGCGGTCTCCTACGAGCAGTACTTC.

V gene TRBV12-3 or TRBV12-4 combines with J gene TRBJ1-4; D gene unclear. The V gene lost 6 bases and the J gene lost 2 bases, with 13 bases spanning the gap. The CDR3 covers 15 residues. The CDR3: CASSAHGSTNEKLFF. CDR3 DNA: TGTGCCAGCAGCGCCCACGGGAGCACTAATGAAAAACTGTTTTTT.

The chain joins TRBV19 to TRBJ1-3; 10 bases fit TRBD1. Germline V lookup: CDR1 LNHDA, CDR2 SQIVND (reference sequence). Losses at the gene ends were 4 bases for V and 2 bases for J; bases not matched to a gene: 11. CDR3 length: 18 residues. In DNA form, the CDR3 reads TGTGCCAGTAGTACCTCCGGGACAGGGGTGACCACTGGAAACACCATATATTTT. Protein sequence: CASSTSGTGVTTGNTIYF.

This clonotype was seen many times. J is TRBJ1-4 and V is TRBV7-6, with 10 bases aligning to TRBD1. Per germline, CDR1 SGHVS and CDR2 FNYEAQ. CDR3 size: 15 residues. J lost 8 bases, V lost 5 bases, and 8 bases had no gene match. The CDR3 DNA reads as TGTGCCAGCAGCCAGTGGACAGGGGGAGAAGAAAAACTGTTTTTT. Translation gives CASSQWTGGEEKLFF.

This clonotype was found a few times. The chain couples TRBV7-8 to TRBJ1-2; a weak D match, TRBD1 (5 bases). There are 13 residues in the CDR3. Deletions cut 4 bases from V and 6 bases from J, with 12 bases between. Germline values: CDR1 SGHVS, CDR2 FQNEAQ. CDR3 nucleotide sequence: TGTGCCAGCAGCTCCGGTTCAGGGAATGGCTACACCTTC. Protein sequence: CASSSGSGNGYTF.

This clonotype was counted only a few times. The genes are TRBV7-8 and TRBJ1-1; D perhaps matches TRBD1 (5 bases). This CDR3 spans 15 amino acids. Germline CDR1 SGHVS, CDR2 FQNEAQ. The V end was cut by 6 bases, the J end by 6 bases, with 20 bases between. DNA for the CDR3: TGTGCCAGCAGGTGGGGGACGCCGGGTGGGTCTGAAGCTTTCTTT. This translates into CASRWGTPGGSEAFF.

The chain carries TRBV6-1 and TRBJ1-4; D unresolved. The CDR3 length is 13 residues. CDR1 is MNHNS and CDR2 is SASEGT in the germline V gene. Trimming left V 6 bases short and J 8 bases short, with 13 bases between. The CDR3 region is CASSHPTIEKLFF. In DNA form, the CDR3 reads TGTGCCAGCAGCCACCCTACCATAGAAAAACTGTTTTTT.

V usage is TRBV27 and J usage is TRBJ2-3; D gene unclear. CDR1 is MNHEY, CDR2 SMNVEV, per germline (reference sequence). The CDR3 runs to 13 residues. Trimming removed 5 bases from V and 6 bases from J, with 12 bases in between. The CDR3 protein is CASSLLGWDTQYF. CDR3 coding DNA: TGTGCCAGCAGTCTCCTTGGATGGGATACGCAGTATTTT.

This clonotype occurred once. The chain uses TRBV7-9 and TRBJ1-1; D gene unclear. CDR1 and CDR2 (germline): SEHNR, FQNEAQ (reference sequence). The V end was cut by 0 bases, the J end by 6 bases, with 5 bases between. The CDR3 has 12 amino acids. CDR3 DNA: TGTGCCAGCAGCTTAGCAACCCCTGAAGCTTTCTTT. Protein product: CASSLATPEAFF.